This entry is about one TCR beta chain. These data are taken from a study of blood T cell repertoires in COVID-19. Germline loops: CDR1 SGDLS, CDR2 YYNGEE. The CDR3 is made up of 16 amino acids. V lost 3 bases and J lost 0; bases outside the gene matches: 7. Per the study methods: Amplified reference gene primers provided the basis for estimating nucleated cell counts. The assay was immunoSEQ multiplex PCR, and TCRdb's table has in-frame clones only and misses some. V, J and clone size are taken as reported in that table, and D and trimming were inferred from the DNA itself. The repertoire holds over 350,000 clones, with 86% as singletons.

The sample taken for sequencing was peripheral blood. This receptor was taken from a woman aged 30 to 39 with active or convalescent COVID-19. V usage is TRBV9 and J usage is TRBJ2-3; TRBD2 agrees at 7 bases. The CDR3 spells CASSATSGTSTDTQYF. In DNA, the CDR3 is TGTGCCAGCAGCGCCACGAGCGGGACTAGCACAGATACGCAGTATTTT.